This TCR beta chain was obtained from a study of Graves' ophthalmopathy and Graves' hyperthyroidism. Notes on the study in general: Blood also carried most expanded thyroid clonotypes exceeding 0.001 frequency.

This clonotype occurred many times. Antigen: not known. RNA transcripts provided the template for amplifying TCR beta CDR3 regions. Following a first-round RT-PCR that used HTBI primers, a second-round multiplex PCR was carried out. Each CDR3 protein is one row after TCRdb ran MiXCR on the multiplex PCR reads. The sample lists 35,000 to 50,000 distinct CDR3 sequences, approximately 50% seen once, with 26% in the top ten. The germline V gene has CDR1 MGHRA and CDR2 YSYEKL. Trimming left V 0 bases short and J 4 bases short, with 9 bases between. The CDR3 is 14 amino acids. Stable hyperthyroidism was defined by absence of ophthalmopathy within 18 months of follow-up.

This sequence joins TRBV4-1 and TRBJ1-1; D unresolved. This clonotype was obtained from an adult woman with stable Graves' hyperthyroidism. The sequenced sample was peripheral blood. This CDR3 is CASSQELGGTEAFF. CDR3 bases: TGCGCCAGCAGCCAAGAATTAGGAGGCACTGAAGCTTTCTTT.